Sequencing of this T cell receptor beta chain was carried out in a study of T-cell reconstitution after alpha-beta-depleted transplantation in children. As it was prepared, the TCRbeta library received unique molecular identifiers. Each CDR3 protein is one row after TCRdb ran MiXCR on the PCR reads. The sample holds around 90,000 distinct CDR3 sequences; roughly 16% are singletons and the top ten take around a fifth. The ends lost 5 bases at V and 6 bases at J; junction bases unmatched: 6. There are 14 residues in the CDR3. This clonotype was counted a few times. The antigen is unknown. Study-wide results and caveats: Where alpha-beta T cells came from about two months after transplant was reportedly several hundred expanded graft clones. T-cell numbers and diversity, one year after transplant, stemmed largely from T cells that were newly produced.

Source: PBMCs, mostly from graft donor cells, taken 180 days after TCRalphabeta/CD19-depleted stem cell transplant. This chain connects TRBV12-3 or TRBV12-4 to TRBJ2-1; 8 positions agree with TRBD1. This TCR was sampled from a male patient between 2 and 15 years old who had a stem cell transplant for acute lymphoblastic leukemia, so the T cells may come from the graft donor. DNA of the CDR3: TGTGCCAGCAGTGGACAGGGTCTCATCAATGAGCAGTTCTTC. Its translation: CASSGQGLINEQFF.